What follows describes a single TCR beta chain. This sample stems from a study of preoperative IRX-2 immunotherapy in early breast cancer. The treatment here: preoperative locoregional IRX-2 cytokine immunotherapy. Preoperative locoregional IRX-2 cytokine immunotherapy was tested in the phase Ib source study. This CDR3 comprises 15 residues. V dropped 8 bases and J dropped 6; count of bases not matched to a gene: 13. Germline CDR1 and CDR2: MDHEN and SYDVKM. Assay: immunoSEQ multiplex PCR; the TCRdb copy retains only in-frame clones and omits some. The table records roughly 62,000 clones, approximately 93% of them present only once.

The specimen was taken from a patient treated with IRX-2 immunotherapy. This sequence joins TRBV28 and TRBJ2-3, with 8 bases lining up with TRBD1. This receptor was taken from a human donor with breast cancer. In nucleotides, the CDR3 is TGTGCCAGCTTCCCGCGGACAGGGTTATCTGATACGCAGTATTTT. Its protein is CASFPRTGLSDTQYF.